This paragraph covers one T cell receptor (beta chain) sequence. The data were obtained in a study of T cell changes during pregnancy in multiple sclerosis. Generated by immunoSEQ multiplex PCR, the TCRdb table keeps only in-frame clones and is missing some. The sample has about 59,000 clones, less than 95% seen once. The CDR3 extends over 15 amino acids. Germline V lookup: CDR1 MGHRA, CDR2 YSYEKL. Trimming pared 4 bases from V and 13 bases from J, leaving 23 bases between. V usage is TRBV4-1 and J usage is TRBJ2-1, with D perhaps TRBD2 (5 bases). This clonotype originated in a female donor with multiple sclerosis, enrolled in a pregnancy study. The specimen was CD8+ T cells from peripheral blood mononuclear cells, collected after pregnancy. This chain's CDR3 is CASSPRGELAMPQFF. CDR3 bases: TGCGCCAGCAGCCCACGGGGAGAACTTGCAATGCCTCAGTTCTTC.